This paragraph covers one T cell receptor beta chain sequence. The antigen is not known. This sample is part of a study of T cell responses to AZD1222 COVID-19 vaccine. Profiling relied on immunoSEQ multiplex PCR, and the TCRdb table lists in-frame clones only, not all of them. This sample has 80,000 or so clones, with 87% found just once. General study findings and limits: Unmutated variant regions reportedly attract nearly half of all spike-specific TCRs. Increases in Spike-specific TCR breadth and depth were seen after two AZD1222 doses. Baseline serology detected seropositivity in only six AZD1222 recipients. The donors showed a predominance of white British ancestry and of females, with possible underestimation of clonal diversity.

The CDR3 spans 15 residues. Germline-derived CDR1 and CDR2 are LGHDT and YNNKEL (reference sequence). V lost 4 bases and J lost 7; bases outside the gene matches: 9. Sequenced here: peripheral blood, sampled on day 0 of AZD1222 vaccination. The source is an adult in good health. The chain recombines TRBV3-1 (or the pseudogene TRBV3-2) with TRBJ1-4, with 7 positions matching TRBD1. The CDR3 sequence is CASSLRQGVIEKLFF. The CDR3 nucleotides read TGTGCCAGCAGCCTTCGACAGGGAGTAATTGAAAAACTGTTTTTT.